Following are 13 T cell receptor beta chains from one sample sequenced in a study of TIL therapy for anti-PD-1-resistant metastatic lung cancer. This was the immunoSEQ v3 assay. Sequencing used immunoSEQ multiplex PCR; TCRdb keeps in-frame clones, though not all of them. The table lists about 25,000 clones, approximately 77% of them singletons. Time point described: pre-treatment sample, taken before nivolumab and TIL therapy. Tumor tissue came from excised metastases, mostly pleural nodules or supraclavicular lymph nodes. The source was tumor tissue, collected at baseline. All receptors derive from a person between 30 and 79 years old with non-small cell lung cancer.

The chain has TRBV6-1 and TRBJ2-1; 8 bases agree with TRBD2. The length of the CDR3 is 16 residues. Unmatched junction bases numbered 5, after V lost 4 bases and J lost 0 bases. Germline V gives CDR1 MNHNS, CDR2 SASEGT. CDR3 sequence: CASSGSGRSSYNEQFF. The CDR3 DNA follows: TGTGCCAGCAGTGGGAGCGGGAGAAGCTCCTACAATGAGCAGTTCTTC.

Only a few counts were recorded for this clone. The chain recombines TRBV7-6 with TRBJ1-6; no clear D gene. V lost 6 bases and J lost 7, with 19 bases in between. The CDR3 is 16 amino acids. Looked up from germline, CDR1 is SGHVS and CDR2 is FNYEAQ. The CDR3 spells CASSPRLPGVNSPLHF. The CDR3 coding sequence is TGTGCCAGCAGTCCTAGACTGCCCGGCGTGAATTCACCCCTCCACTTT. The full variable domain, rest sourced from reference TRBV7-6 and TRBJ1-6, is GAGVSQSPRYKVTKRGQDVALRCDPISGHVSLYWYRQALGQGPEFLTYFNYEAQQDKSGLPNDRFSAERPEGSISTLTIQRTEQRDSAMYRCASSPRLPGVNSPLHFGNGTRLTVT.

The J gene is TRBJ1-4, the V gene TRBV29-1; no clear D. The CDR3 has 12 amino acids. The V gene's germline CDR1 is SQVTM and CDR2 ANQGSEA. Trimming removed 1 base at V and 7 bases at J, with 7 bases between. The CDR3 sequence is CSVEGAFEKLFF. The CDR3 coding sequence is TGCAGCGTTGAAGGGGCATTTGAAAAACTGTTTTTT.

CDR3 DNA sequence: TGTGCCAGTAGTCCCCAGGGGCGCGCGAACACTGAAGCTTTCTTT. Protein product: CASSPQGRANTEAFF. The chain joins TRBV19 to TRBJ1-1; perhaps TRBD1 as D (6 bases). The CDR3 contains 15 residues. Germline V gene data show CDR1 as LNHDA and CDR2 as SQIVND (reference sequence). V lost 5 bases to trimming and J lost 1 base, with 14 bases between them.

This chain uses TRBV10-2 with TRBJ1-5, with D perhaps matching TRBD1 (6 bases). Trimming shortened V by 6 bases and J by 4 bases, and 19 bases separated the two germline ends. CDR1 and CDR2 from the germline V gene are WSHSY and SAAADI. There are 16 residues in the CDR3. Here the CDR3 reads CASRTLGRTANQPQHF. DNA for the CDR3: TGCGCCAGCAGAACCCTGGGGCGGACAGCTAATCAGCCCCAGCATTTT.

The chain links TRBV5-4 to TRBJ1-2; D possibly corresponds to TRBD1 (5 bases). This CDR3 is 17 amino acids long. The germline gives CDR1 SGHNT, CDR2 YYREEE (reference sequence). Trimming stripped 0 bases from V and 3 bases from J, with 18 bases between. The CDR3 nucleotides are TGTGCCAGCAGCTTGGGGACATTAGGGGAGATTTACTATGGCTACACCTTC. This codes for CASSLGTLGEIYYGYTF.

The CDR3, as DNA: TGTGCCACCCTAAACCAGGGGGGGCAGCCCCAGCATTTT. Translated, it gives CATLNQGGQPQHF. The chain uses TRBV6-1 and TRBJ1-5; 7 bases line up with TRBD1. Trimming at V came to 10 bases and at J to 7 bases, leaving 10 bases not matched to a gene. The CDR3 sequence is 13 residues long. Germline V gives CDR1 MNHNS, CDR2 SASEGT.

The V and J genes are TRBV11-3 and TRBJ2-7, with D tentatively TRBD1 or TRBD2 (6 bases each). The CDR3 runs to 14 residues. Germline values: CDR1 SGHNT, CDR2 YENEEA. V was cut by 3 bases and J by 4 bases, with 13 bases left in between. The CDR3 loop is CASSFGGAGYEQYF. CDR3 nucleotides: TGTGCCAGCAGCTTCGGGGGCGCGGGTTACGAGCAGTACTTC.

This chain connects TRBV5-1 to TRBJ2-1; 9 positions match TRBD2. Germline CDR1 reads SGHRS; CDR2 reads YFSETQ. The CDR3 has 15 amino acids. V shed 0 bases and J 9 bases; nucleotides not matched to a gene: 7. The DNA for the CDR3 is TGCGCCAGCAGCTTGGCGGCGGGGGGGCCGATTGAGCAGTTCTTC. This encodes CASSLAAGGPIEQFF.

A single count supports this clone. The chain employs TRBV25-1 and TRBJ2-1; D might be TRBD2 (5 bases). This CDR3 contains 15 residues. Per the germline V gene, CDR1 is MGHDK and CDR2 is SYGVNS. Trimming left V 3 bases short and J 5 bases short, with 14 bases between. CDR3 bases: TGTGCCAGCAGTGAGGACTTCGAGACCAACAATGAGCAGTTCTTC. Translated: CASSEDFETNNEQFF.

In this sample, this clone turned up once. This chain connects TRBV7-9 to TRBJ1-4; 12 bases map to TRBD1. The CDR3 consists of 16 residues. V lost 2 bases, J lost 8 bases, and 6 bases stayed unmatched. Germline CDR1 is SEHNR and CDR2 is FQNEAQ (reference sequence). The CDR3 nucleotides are TGTGCCAGCAGCTTATCGTTGGGGACAGGGGGCGAAAAACTGTTTTTT. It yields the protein CASSLSLGTGGEKLFF.

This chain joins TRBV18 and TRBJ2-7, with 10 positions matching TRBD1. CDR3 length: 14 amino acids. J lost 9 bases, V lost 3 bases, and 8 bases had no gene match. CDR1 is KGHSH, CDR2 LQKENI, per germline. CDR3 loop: CASSPGTGVRRQYF. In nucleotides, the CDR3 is TGTGCCAGCTCACCCGGGACAGGGGTACGTCGGCAGTACTTC.

This chain's CDR3 is CASSDGGSYGYTF. For the CDR3, the DNA is TGTGCCAGCAGTGATGGGGGCTCCTATGGCTACACCTTC. The chain links TRBV6-1 to TRBJ1-2; tentative D call: TRBD1 (6 bases). V lost 3 bases, J lost 4 bases, and 9 bases lay in between. CDR3 size: 13 residues. Germline-derived CDR1 and CDR2 are MNHNS and SASEGT.